This T cell receptor beta chain is drawn from a study of T cell clonotyping in hematopoietic cell transplantation. Overall study results and limits: Higher Inverse Simpson Index values in graft donor and pretransplant recipient predicted broader posttransplant TCR diversity.

V lost 0 bases, J lost 2 bases, and 17 bases lay in between. The germline V gene encodes CDR1 MGHRA and CDR2 YSYEKL. The CDR3 contains 18 residues. Repertoires were generated with immunoSEQ multiplex PCR, while TCRdb's copy carries only in-frame clones and drops some. Found here are 12,000 to 15,000 clones, about 93% of them singletons; the top ten hold 4.5%. As to this clone: Its target is not known.

Material: PBMCs, obtained 30 days after allogeneic stem cell transplant. The chain has TRBV4-1 and TRBJ1-5; D possibly corresponds to TRBD1 (5 bases). The receptor was derived from a male patient aged 60-69 years who had an allogeneic stem cell transplant from an unrelated donor, so the T cells may come from the graft donor. Some clones in this sample may be carry-over from other donors' samples. The CDR3 reads CASSQEDILDPRNQPQHF. As DNA, the CDR3 is TGCGCCAGCAGCCAAGAGGACATTTTAGACCCTCGCAATCAGCCCCAGCATTTT.